The rows below give T cell receptor beta chains drawn from one sample of a study of cytomegalovirus exposure and HLA in healthy donors. The data were produced by immunoSEQ multiplex PCR, yet TCRdb's version contains in-frame clones alone and is incomplete. The sample's table shows about 130,000 clones. Sequenced material: PBMCs. The receptors originated from a man younger than 30 in good health and CMV-seronegative. The CDR3 runs from the conserved cysteine through the conserved F or W. Each record gives: V gene, J gene, D gene, CDR3 protein, CDR3 DNA. The D gene is left open where the match is weak.

TRBV10-3	TRBJ2-3	TRBD2	CATAGASGRRTTDTQYF	TGTGCCACCGCTGGGGCTAGCGGGAGGAGAACCACAGATACGCAGTATTTT
TRBV10-3	TRBJ2-2	TRBD1	CAISGDRANTGELFF	TGTGCCATCAGTGGGGACAGAGCGAACACCGGGGAGCTGTTTTTT
TRBV28	TRBJ1-1	TRBD1	CASRSGGEITEAFF	TGTGCCAGCAGATCAGGGGGCGAGATAACTGAAGCTTTCTTT
TRBV14	TRBJ2-3	TRBD2	CASSVRLAASTDTQYF	TGTGCCAGCAGCGTCCGACTAGCGGCTAGCACAGATACGCAGTATTTT
TRBV6-5	TRBJ1-2	TRBD1	CASSQQGAGYTF	TGTGCCAGCAGTCAACAGGGGGCGGGCTACACCTTC
TRBV18	TRBJ1-3	.	CASSPRDLIGNTIYF	TGTGCCAGCTCACCCCGAGACTTAATTGGAAACACCATATATTTT
TRBV7-9	TRBJ1-1	.	CASSFLNRDSEAFF	TGTGCCAGCAGCTTTCTAAACAGGGATTCTGAAGCTTTCTTT
TRBV29-1	TRBJ1-1	.	CSGQSLNTEAFF	TGCAGCGGACAGTCGCTGAACACTGAAGCTTTCTTT
TRBV6-6	TRBJ2-1	TRBD1	CASSYGGGTGDNEQFF	TGTGCCAGCAGTTACGGGGGCGGGACAGGGGACAATGAGCAGTTCTTC
TRBV30	TRBJ1-1	.	CAWVTWGEFGSEAFF	TGTGCCTGGGTAACCTGGGGGGAATTCGGTTCTGAAGCTTTCTTT
TRBV19	TRBJ1-2	.	CASSIGRGGSVYYGYTF	TGTGCCAGTAGTATAGGCCGTGGGGGCAGCGTCTACTATGGCTACACCTTC
TRBV18	TRBJ1-2	.	CASSTQERLYGYTF	TGTGCCAGCTCAACACAGGAGCGCCTCTATGGCTACACCTTC
TRBV25-1	TRBJ1-3	TRBD1	CASSVGQRSGNTIYF	TGTGCCAGCAGTGTGGGACAGCGCTCTGGAAACACCATATATTTT
TRBV29-1	TRBJ2-7	TRBD1	CSVAKGQTYEQYF	TGCAGCGTAGCAAAGGGACAGACCTACGAGCAGTACTTC
TRBV6-5	TRBJ2-7	TRBD2	CASRTGGGYEQYF	TGTGCCAGCCGCACGGGGGGGGGTTACGAGCAGTACTTC
TRBV5-6	TRBJ2-2	TRBD1	CASSFPPGQDYTGELFF	TGTGCCAGCAGCTTTCCTCCGGGACAGGATTACACCGGGGAGCTGTTTTTT
TRBV30	TRBJ2-3	.	CAWGYSDTQYF	TGTGCCTGGGGTTACTCAGATACGCAGTATTTT
TRBV9	TRBJ2-6	.	CASSVGSSGANVLTF	TGTGCCAGCAGCGTTGGGAGCTCTGGGGCCAACGTCCTGACTTTC
TRBV5-1	TRBJ2-7	.	CASSLEQGRTNEQYF	TGCGCCAGCAGCTTGGAACAGGGGAGGACAAACGAGCAGTACTTC
TRBV28	TRBJ1-1	.	CASLEVTGIRAFF	TGTGCCAGCTTGGAAGTAACAGGGATCAGGGCTTTCTTT
TRBV28	TRBJ1-3	TRBD1	CASSKPGQGAGNTIYF	TGTGCCAGCAGTAAGCCGGGACAGGGAGCTGGAAACACCATATATTTT
TRBV11-3	TRBJ2-2	TRBD1	CASSTRQGALAGELFF	TGTGCCAGCAGCACCCGACAGGGGGCCCTAGCCGGGGAGCTGTTTTTT
TRBV28	TRBJ2-1	.	CASTFQSYNEQFF	TGTGCCAGCACCTTCCAGTCCTACAATGAGCAGTTCTTC
TRBV7-9	TRBJ2-5	TRBD2	CASIGGVMETQYF	TGTGCCAGCATCGGGGGGGTGATGGAGACCCAGTACTTC
TRBV27	TRBJ2-7	.	CASSQGYEQYF	TGTGCCAGCTCACAGGGTTACGAGCAGTACTTC
TRBV28	TRBJ1-4	.	CASQVAGVPLTPNEKLFF	TGTGCCAGCCAAGTAGCAGGGGTCCCCCTTACACCTAATGAAAAACTGTTTTTT
TRBV10-3	TRBJ1-2	.	CAISGQPYGYTF	TGTGCCATCAGTGGACAGCCCTATGGCTACACCTTC
TRBV15	TRBJ2-7	TRBD2	CATSRASGGTYEQYF	TGTGCCACCAGCAGAGCCAGCGGGGGAACCTACGAGCAGTACTTC
TRBV29-1	TRBJ2-5	TRBD1	CSVEQGAGETQYF	TGCAGCGTTGAACAGGGGGCTGGGGAGACCCAGTACTTC
TRBV28	TRBJ1-5	.	CASLPRINQPQHF	TGTGCCAGCCTACCGCGGATCAATCAGCCCCAGCATTTT
TRBV7-9	TRBJ2-7	.	CASSLATVGEQYF	TGTGCCAGCAGCTTAGCAACAGTAGGCGAGCAGTACTTC
TRBV27	TRBJ2-3	.	CASSLKQAPRDTQYF	TGTGCCAGCAGTTTAAAACAGGCCCCCAGAGATACGCAGTATTTT
TRBV15	TRBJ1-3	.	CATSRDRVGDTSSGNTIYF	TGTGCCACCAGCAGAGATCGAGTCGGTGACACCAGCTCTGGAAACACCATATATTTT
TRBV11-2	TRBJ2-7	TRBD1	CASSWDRGGYEQYF	TGTGCCAGCAGCTGGGACAGGGGAGGGTACGAGCAGTACTTC
TRBV5-5	TRBJ2-7	.	CASSLSDEQYF	TGTGCCAGCAGCTTGTCGGACGAGCAGTACTTC
TRBV2	TRBJ2-7	.	CASSEAARRALSYEQYF	TGTGCCAGCAGTGAAGCCGCCCGGCGGGCCCTCTCCTACGAGCAGTACTTC
TRBV7-2	TRBJ1-4	.	CASSPSGHVGEKLFF	TGTGCCAGCAGCCCCTCTGGGCACGTGGGTGAAAAACTGTTTTTT
TRBV5-1	TRBJ2-3	.	CASSYGPKGAGNTDTQYF	TGCGCCAGCAGCTACGGCCCCAAAGGGGCGGGAAACACAGATACGCAGTATTTT
TRBV28	TRBJ1-5	TRBD1	CASTTILDTGVTQPQHF	TGTGCCAGCACTACAATATTGGATACAGGGGTCACACAGCCCCAGCATTTT
TRBV7-2	TRBJ1-2	.	CASSYTLYGYTF	TGTGCCAGCAGCTATACTCTCTATGGCTACACCTTC
TRBV5-1	TRBJ2-7	TRBD2	CASNPTSGIENEQYF	TGCGCCAGCAATCCGACTAGCGGGATCGAAAACGAGCAGTACTTC
TRBV9	TRBJ2-1	TRBD2	CASSAGLAGVSEQFF	TGTGCCAGCAGCGCCGGACTAGCGGGAGTAAGTGAGCAGTTCTTC
TRBV6-5	TRBJ1-2	.	CASSTGKGNYGYTF	TGTGCCAGCAGTACAGGGAAAGGGAATTATGGCTACACCTTC